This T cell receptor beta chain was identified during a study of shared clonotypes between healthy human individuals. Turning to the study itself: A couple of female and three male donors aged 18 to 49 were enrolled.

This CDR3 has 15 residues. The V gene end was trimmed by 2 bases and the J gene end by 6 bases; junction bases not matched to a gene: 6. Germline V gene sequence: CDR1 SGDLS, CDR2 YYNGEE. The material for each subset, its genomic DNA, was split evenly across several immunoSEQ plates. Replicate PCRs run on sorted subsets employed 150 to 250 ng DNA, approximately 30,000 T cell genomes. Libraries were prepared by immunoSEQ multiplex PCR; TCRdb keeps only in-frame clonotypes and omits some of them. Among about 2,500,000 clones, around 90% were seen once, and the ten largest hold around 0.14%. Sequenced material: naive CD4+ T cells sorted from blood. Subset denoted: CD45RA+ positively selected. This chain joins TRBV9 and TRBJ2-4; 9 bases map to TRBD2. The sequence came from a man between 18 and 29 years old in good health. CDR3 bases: TGTGCCAGCAGCGTCGGCGGGAGGGCCCGAAACATTCAGTACTTC. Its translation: CASSVGGRARNIQYF.